The clone carrying this T cell receptor (beta chain) was counted a few times. Antigen unknown. The data derive from a study of T-cell memory formation after mild COVID-19. Study-wide results and caveats: There were some responding clones in pre-infection memory, which suggested that cross-reactive memory had joined. Among CD4+ contracting clones, most were CM and EM, and CD8+ ones EMRA.

MiXCR, applied by TCRdb to the 5' RACE reads, yields one record per CDR3 protein. The data hold about 260,000 distinct CDR3 sequences, with under 8.5% observed a single time. Trimming stripped 0 bases from V and 6 bases from J, with 8 bases between. CDR3 length: 13 amino acids. Germline assignment: CDR1 ENHRY and CDR2 SYGVKD. The sample was PBMCs or a T cell subset sorted from them (not recorded which). This clonotype was obtained from a man aged 18 to 30 who had mild COVID-19 (a few samples of this study predate the infection). Cell type and time point are not known. The genes are TRBV10-3 and TRBJ1-2, with no clear D. CDR3 sequence reads: CAISESGSHGYTF. The CDR3 coding sequence is TGTGCCATCAGTGAGTCCGGGTCGCATGGCTACACCTTC.